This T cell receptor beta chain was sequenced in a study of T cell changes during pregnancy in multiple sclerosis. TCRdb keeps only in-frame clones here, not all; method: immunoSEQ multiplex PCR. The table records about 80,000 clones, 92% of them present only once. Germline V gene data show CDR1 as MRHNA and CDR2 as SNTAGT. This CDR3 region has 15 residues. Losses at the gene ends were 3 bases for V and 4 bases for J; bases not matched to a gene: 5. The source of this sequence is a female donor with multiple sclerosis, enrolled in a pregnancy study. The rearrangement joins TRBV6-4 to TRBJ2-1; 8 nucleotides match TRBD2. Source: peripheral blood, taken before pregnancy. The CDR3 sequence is CASSETAGEYNEQFF. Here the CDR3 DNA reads TGTGCCAGCAGTGAGACAGCGGGGGAGTACAATGAGCAGTTCTTC.